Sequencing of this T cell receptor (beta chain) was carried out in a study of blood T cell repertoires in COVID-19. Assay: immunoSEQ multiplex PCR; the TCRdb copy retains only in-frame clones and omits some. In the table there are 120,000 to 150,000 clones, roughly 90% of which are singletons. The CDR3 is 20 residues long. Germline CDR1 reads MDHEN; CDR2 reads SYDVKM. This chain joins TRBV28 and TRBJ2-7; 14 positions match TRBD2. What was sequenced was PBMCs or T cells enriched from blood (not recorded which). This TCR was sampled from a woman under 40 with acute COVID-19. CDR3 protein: CATRLAGGFLGWLGGYEQYF. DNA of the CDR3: TGTGCGACGAGACTAGCGGGAGGGTTTTTAGGTTGGCTTGGTGGCTACGAGCAGTACTTC.